The source of this T cell receptor (beta chain) is a study of T-cell memory formation after mild COVID-19 (dated by TCRdb to the early 2020s). With regard to the full study: TCR sequence clusters from the two donors were found to be largely donor specific. T-cell clones expanding and contracting after mild COVID-19 in a couple of donors were tracked by longitudinal TCRalpha and TCRbeta repertoire sequencing. Two young, previously healthy adult volunteers, one female and one male, were included in the cohort. On the study overall, not on this receptor specifically: SARS-CoV-2 specificity was not confirmed for the second-wave clones peaking on day 37. Only a couple of mild cases were covered by the study, and larger cohorts that include severe cases with pre-infection samples were considered necessary. Some responding clones were detected in pre-infection memory, suggesting pre-existing cross-reactive memory T cells joined the SARS-CoV-2 response. Balanced CD4/CD8 phenotypes were observed for clones contracting from day 15 to 85, whereas a bias towards CD4+ was observed for a second wave of clones expanding from day 15 to 37. Contracting CD4+ clones turned up mainly in the CM and EM memory subsets, whereas EMRA was where CD8+ clones were enriched.

This clonotype was counted ten times or more. The antigen this receptor binds is unknown. The record has no base qualities; no much larger clone is one base away. Reads for this sample came from an Illumina NovaSeq 6000. TCRalpha and TCRbeta cDNA libraries were constructed by 5'RACE with constant-segment primers, with sample barcodes and unique molecular identifiers being introduced. Trizol reagent was used to extract RNA from every sample. Amplification of the libraries took two PCR steps, and the second step added a second sample barcode plus Illumina TruSeq adapters. Libraries were sequenced on an Illumina NovaSeq with 2 x 150 bp paired-end reads. On the study's bioinformatics: The reads were demultiplexed and collapsed into UMI-guided consensus sequences using migec v1.2.7. Using mixcr v2.1.11, UMI consensuses were aligned to TRA and TRB V and J templates and then assembled into clonotypes. Expanded or contracted clonotypes were those called significant by both edgeR and NoisET, with noise models trained on biological replicates. For edgeR calls, the thresholds were a false discovery rate-adjusted p below 0.01 and a log2 fold-change of 1. As an exploratory analysis of dynamics, max-normalized trajectories of the 1000 most abundant clonotypes were examined with PCA combined with hierarchical clustering. Separately sequenced CD4+ and CD8+ repertoires were used to assign the CD4 or CD8 phenotype of responding clones. TCRdb handled the public reads itself, with Q25 trimming in fastp and clone calling in MiXCR, and kept productive beta chains. Rows matching on CDR3 protein sequence are summarized as one entry with the most common DNA and genes. V and J calls and clone size were set by TCRdb, not the authors. The table for this sample lists fewer than 60,000 distinct CDR3 sequences; roughly a quarter of them were counted only once. The ten largest clones capture just under 45% of the sample.

For CDR1 and CDR2, the germline V gene lists ENHRY and SYGVKD. Trimming removed 0 bases from V and 3 bases from J, leaving 26 bases between the germline ends. Counted from cysteine to phenylalanine, this CDR3 has 21 amino acids. Kept here is only the CDR3 DNA, which spans 63 bases and is read in frame from base 1. Ficoll-Paque density gradient centrifugation was used to isolate PBMCs. The sequenced material came from PBMCs or a T cell subset sorted from them (not recorded which). The source is a young man who had mild COVID-19 (a few samples of this study predate the infection). The sample titles of this study are shuffled in the database, so cell type and time point are left out; the donor was told from shared clones. The chain is encoded by TRBV10-3 joined to TRBJ2-2; the D gene is possibly TRBD1, with 6 bases matching. The sequenced DNA: TGTGCCATCAGTGAGTCTACCCCGGGACAAGGAGCCCTTCTGTACACCGGGGAGCTGTTTTTT. It translates as CAISESTPGQGALLYTGELFF.